The text below deals with one T cell receptor beta chain. What antigen it recognizes has not been identified. No per-base quality is available; no much larger clone lies one base away. Enrolling through a virtual design, the prospective study's participants ranged in age from roughly 18 to 100 years and lived across approximately 25 United States geographic areas. In the prospective study, cohorts were assigned on the basis of participant-reported clinical history obtained from a screening survey and a study questionnaire. For ImmuneRACE Cohort 3, a participant was defined as recovered based on two consecutive negative NP/OP PCR tests, clearance by a healthcare professional, or resolution of symptoms. Mobile phlebotomists in the prospective study collected whole blood, serum and a nasopharyngeal or oropharyngeal swab from every participant. Over a roughly two-month period, participants in the prospective study had the option of providing additional blood draws and questionnaires. Prospective study blood samples were shipped either frozen or at room temperature before DNA extraction.

TCRbeta CDR3 regions were amplified from genomic DNA using the immunoSEQ Assay, a bias-controlled multiplex PCR. The authors' analysis ran thus. Nucleated cell counts per sample were estimated from amplification of reference gene primers within the assay. To quantify the absolute abundance of each unique TCRbeta CDR3 rearrangement, sequence reads were collapsed and filtered. For each sample, productive Simpson clonality was calculated as the square root of Simpson's diversity index over productive rearrangements. What TCRdb holds here is the immuneACCESS table cut down to in-frame rearrangements. Part of the clones is not present; checked against another copy, under half of the missing clones reflect an unresolved V gene, and the others are unexplained. Clone size and V and J calls were adopted from that table, with D and trimming inferred from the DNA. The sample table shows 250,000 to 350,000 clones, and approximately 90% are seen once. Less than 2.5% of the sample comes from the top ten.

The CDR3, cysteine through phenylalanine, is 13 amino acids long. The read is trimmed to its CDR3 DNA, 39 bases read in frame from base 1. CDR1 and CDR2 are drawn from the germline V gene: MNHEY, SVGAGI. V is trimmed back by 7 bases and J by 2 bases, and the junction contains 4 bases that no gene match accounts for. This entry is derived from a study of blood T cell repertoires in COVID-19 (TCRdb year 2020). About the study as a whole: Collaborator samples came from the United States, Italy and Spain and covered acute and convalescent phases of COVID-19. The prospective study material was composed of cDNA or gDNA derived from T cells, B-cell-depleted T cells, or PBMCs. Deeply sampled blood TCRbeta repertoires from subjects exposed to, actively infected with, or recovered from COVID-19 were included in the dataset. The repertoires were released in a freely available public database intended as a resource for research on the immune response to SARS-CoV-2. The samples were drawn from the first 160 participants of the ongoing ImmuneRACE study and from under 1,500 subjects provided by 6 global collaborators. The sample metadata nearly always contained a de-identified subject ID, COVID-19 status, age in years and sex. Where available, HLA class I and class II types were obtained from metadata supplied by the sample provider rather than from assay-based typing.

General findings and caveats noted by the study authors: The quantity of clinical and demographic metadata differed by source and by participant and was supplied without curation.

The sequencing sample was made of PBMCs or T cells enriched from blood (not recorded which). The rearrangement combines TRBV6-5 with TRBJ1-1; 7 central bases correspond to TRBD1. This receptor was taken from a woman aged 18 to 35 who had recovered from COVID-19. The CDR3 protein: CASNRDSNTEAFF. The DNA sequence is TGTGCCAGCAACCGGGACAGTAACACTGAAGCTTTCTTT.